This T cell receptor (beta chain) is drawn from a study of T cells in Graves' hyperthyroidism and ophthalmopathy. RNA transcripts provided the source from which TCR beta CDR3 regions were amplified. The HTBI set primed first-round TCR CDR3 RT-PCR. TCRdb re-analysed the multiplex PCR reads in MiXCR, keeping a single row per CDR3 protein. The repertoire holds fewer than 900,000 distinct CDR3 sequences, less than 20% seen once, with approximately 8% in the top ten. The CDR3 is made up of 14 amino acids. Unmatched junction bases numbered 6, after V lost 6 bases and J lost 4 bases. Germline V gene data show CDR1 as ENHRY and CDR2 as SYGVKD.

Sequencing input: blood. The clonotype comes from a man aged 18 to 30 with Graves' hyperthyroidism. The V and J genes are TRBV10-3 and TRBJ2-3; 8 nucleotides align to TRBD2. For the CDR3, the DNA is TGTGCCATCAGACCCCAGCGGGAGCCAGATACGCAGTATTTT. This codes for CAIRPQREPDTQYF.